This is a list of T cell receptor beta chains from one sample in a study of T cells after yellow fever vaccination. TCRdb reprocessed the 5' RACE reads with MiXCR, giving one entry per CDR3 protein. The table shows 200,000 to 250,000 distinct CDR3 sequences, with 6.9% occurring only once. The material was CD4+ T cells sorted from PBMCs, obtained 15 days after the yellow fever booster vaccination. The receptors stem from a man aged 30 to 45 who received the YFV17D yellow fever vaccine. Both conserved end residues are part of each CDR3. D genes are given only for firm matches. Clone size, where shown, is once, few, many, or a class for clones that have expanded.

cdr3_length	v_call	clone_size	j_call	d_call	cdr3_aa	cdr3_nt
13	TRBV5-8	few	TRBJ1-6	.	CASIGSLNSPLHF	TGTGCCAGCATCGGCAGCCTTAACTCACCCCTCCACTTT
13	TRBV5-1	few	TRBJ1-2	.	CASSLEQGDGYTF	TGCGCCAGCAGCTTGGAACAGGGTGATGGCTACACCTTC
15	TRBV7-9	few	TRBJ2-1	.	CASSWFRGPYNEQFF	TGTGCCAGCAGCTGGTTCCGAGGCCCCTACAATGAGCAGTTCTTC
14	TRBV6-1	.	TRBJ1-5	.	CASSDQGRNQPQHF	TGTGCCAGCAGTGACCAGGGTCGCAATCAGCCCCAGCATTTT
13	TRBV12-3/TRBV12-4	few	TRBJ2-2	.	CASSLWNTGELFF	TGTGCCAGCAGTTTGTGGAACACCGGGGAGCTGTTTTTT
16	TRBV29-1	.	TRBJ2-3	.	CTPPFGGGYRTDTQYF	TGCACCCCCCCGTTTGGAGGGGGCTATCGCACAGATACGCAGTATTTT
14	TRBV5-1	.	TRBJ2-7	TRBD1	CASSLQGIPYEQYF	TGCGCCAGCAGCTTACAGGGGATACCCTACGAGCAGTACTTC
14	TRBV20-1	few	TRBJ2-5	TRBD1	CSATRQGDKETQYF	TGCAGCGCCACCAGACAGGGTGACAAAGAGACCCAGTACTTC
12	TRBV7-6	many	TRBJ2-1	.	CASSLRAGEQFF	TGTGCCAGCAGCTTGAGGGCCGGGGAGCAGTTCTTC
13	TRBV12-3/TRBV12-4	few	TRBJ2-2	.	CASSLLATGELFF	TGTGCCAGCAGTTTACTAGCGACCGGGGAGCTGTTTTTT
14	TRBV5-1	few	TRBJ2-5	.	CASSDTASTGHQYF	TGCGCCAGCAGCGATACCGCCTCGACAGGCCACCAGTACTTC
21	TRBV20-1	few	TRBJ2-1	TRBD2	CSAPRKTASGRPATPFDEQFF	TGCAGTGCTCCCCGAAAGACGGCTAGCGGGAGACCTGCTACTCCCTTCGATGAGCAGTTCTTC
16	TRBV30	few	TRBJ2-3	TRBD2	CAWRGRLAGVTDTQYF	TGTGCCTGGAGAGGACGACTAGCGGGAGTCACAGATACGCAGTATTTT
14	TRBV28	many	TRBJ2-1	.	CASREQSSYNEQFF	TGTGCCAGCAGGGAACAGAGCTCCTACAATGAGCAGTTCTTC
16	TRBV12-3/TRBV12-4	.	TRBJ2-1	TRBD2	CASSLSTGTSGNEQFF	TGTGCCAGCAGTCTATCGACCGGGACTAGCGGGAATGAGCAGTTCTTC
12	TRBV24-1	many	TRBJ2-6	.	CAVASGANVLTF	TGTGCCGTAGCATCTGGGGCCAACGTCCTGACTTTC
15	TRBV7-8	few	TRBJ1-2	.	CASSLVAVMGYGYTF	TGTGCCAGCAGCCTAGTCGCAGTAATGGGGTATGGCTACACCTTC
14	TRBV7-9	many	TRBJ2-5	.	CASSFSPGVETQYF	TGTGCCAGCAGCTTTTCTCCGGGGGTGGAGACCCAGTACTTC
15	TRBV7-2	.	TRBJ2-7	TRBD2	CASSVGLAGAYEQYF	TGTGCCAGCAGCGTCGGACTAGCGGGAGCCTACGAGCAGTACTTC
15	TRBV5-1	few	TRBJ2-5	TRBD1	CASSMVTGTEETQYF	TGCGCCAGCAGCATGGTAACCGGGACAGAAGAGACCCAGTACTTC
13	TRBV20-1	.	TRBJ1-1	.	CSAQRGSGTEAFF	TGCAGTGCTCAGCGGGGTAGTGGGACTGAAGCTTTCTTT
14	TRBV30	.	TRBJ1-2	.	CAWRHRDYDYGYTF	TGTGCCTGGAGACACAGGGACTACGACTATGGCTACACCTTC
16	TRBV12-3/TRBV12-4	.	TRBJ1-5	.	CASSMGLLMSNQPQHF	TGTGCCAGCTCGATGGGGCTCCTTATGAGCAATCAGCCCCAGCATTTT
15	TRBV5-1	many	TRBJ2-7	.	CASSSQSGGGYEQYF	TGCGCCAGCAGCTCCCAGTCCGGAGGGGGCTACGAGCAGTACTTC
12	TRBV15	.	TRBJ1-5	.	CATSRDGDPQHF	TGTGCCACCAGCAGAGATGGGGACCCCCAGCATTTT
15	TRBV10-3	few	TRBJ2-1	TRBD2	CAITGGLAGEGEQFF	TGTGCCATCACTGGGGGGCTAGCGGGAGAGGGTGAGCAGTTCTTC
14	TRBV5-1	many	TRBJ1-1	.	CASSLFTADTEAFF	TGCGCCAGCAGCTTGTTTACAGCTGACACTGAAGCTTTCTTT
18	TRBV27	.	TRBJ2-7	.	CASKRVGLGWEISYEQYF	TGTGCCAGCAAGAGGGTCGGGCTGGGGTGGGAAATCTCCTACGAGCAGTACTTC
14	TRBV12-3/TRBV12-4	.	TRBJ2-7	TRBD1	CASSLRGTGDEQYF	TGTGCCAGCAGTTTAAGGGGAACAGGGGACGAGCAGTACTTC
12	TRBV29-1	.	TRBJ2-5	.	CSVGGGRETQYF	TGCAGCGTTGGTGGCGGGCGAGAGACCCAGTACTTC
15	TRBV20-1	.	TRBJ2-3	TRBD2	CSARGGSDPTDTQYF	TGCAGTGCTAGGGGCGGGAGTGACCCCACAGATACGCAGTATTTT
14	TRBV20-1	few	TRBJ1-2	.	CSANSDGTNYGYTF	TGCAGTGCTAACTCGGACGGAACTAACTATGGCTACACCTTC
14	TRBV5-1	.	TRBJ2-5	.	CASSKDSKIETQYF	TGCGCCAGCAGCAAGGACAGTAAAATAGAGACCCAGTACTTC
17	TRBV18	.	TRBJ2-4	.	CASSPPYGTPKGNIQYF	TGTGCCAGCTCACCACCGTACGGGACTCCGAAGGGAAACATTCAGTACTTC
15	TRBV3-1	many	TRBJ2-7	TRBD1	CASSPFGTGDIRRYF	TGTGCCAGCAGCCCCTTCGGGACAGGGGACATCCGGCGGTACTTC
20	TRBV20-1	few	TRBJ2-7	TRBD2	CSARDLMMGSGRLSSYEQYF	TGCAGTGCTAGAGATCTGATGATGGGGAGCGGGAGGCTTAGCTCCTACGAGCAGTACTTC
14	TRBV18	few	TRBJ1-1	.	CASSPPGRDTEAFF	TGTGCCAGCTCACCACCGGGGAGGGATACTGAAGCTTTCTTT
11	TRBV3-1	many	TRBJ2-1	.	CASSQAGEQFF	TGTGCCAGCAGCCAAGCGGGTGAGCAGTTCTTC
16	TRBV20-1	many	TRBJ2-4	.	CSAARGLDLAKNIQYF	TGCAGTGCTGCGAGGGGTTTGGACCTAGCCAAAAACATTCAGTACTTC
17	TRBV3-1	few	TRBJ2-1	TRBD1	CASSQRSTGALYNEQFF	TGTGCCAGCAGCCAAAGATCGACAGGGGCCTTATACAATGAGCAGTTCTTC
16	TRBV12-3/TRBV12-4	few	TRBJ2-3	.	CASSVDQAVSTDTQYF	TGTGCCAGCAGTGTCGACCAGGCTGTGAGCACAGATACGCAGTATTTT
16	TRBV7-9	.	TRBJ2-7	.	CASSTGGLLTPYEQYF	TGTGCCAGCAGCACCGGGGGGCTCCTAACCCCTTACGAGCAGTACTTC
16	TRBV7-9	few	TRBJ1-1	.	CASSWGPDRTNTEAFF	TGTGCCAGCAGCTGGGGTCCCGACAGGACGAACACTGAAGCTTTCTTT
14	TRBV5-6	many	TRBJ2-5	.	CASSSTAGFETQYF	TGTGCCAGCAGCTCAACCGCGGGGTTTGAGACCCAGTACTTC
13	TRBV6-5	few	TRBJ2-1	TRBD2	CATRGLAHNEQFF	TGTGCCACGAGGGGACTAGCCCACAATGAGCAGTTCTTC
14	TRBV20-1	many	TRBJ2-3	.	CSARLAGSTDTQYF	TGCAGTGCTAGGCTCGCGGGGAGCACAGATACGCAGTATTTT
16	TRBV20-1	few	TRBJ2-1	TRBD2	CSARDFASGGYNEQFF	TGCAGTGCTAGAGATTTCGCTAGCGGGGGATACAATGAGCAGTTCTTC
15	TRBV3-1	many	TRBJ2-3	TRBD2	CASSPTSAITDTQYF	TGTGCCAGCAGCCCTACTAGCGCTATCACAGATACGCAGTATTTT
13	TRBV7-8	many	TRBJ2-2	.	CASSSQVGGELFF	TGTGCCAGCAGCTCACAGGTTGGCGGGGAGCTGTTTTTT
13	TRBV10-1	many	TRBJ1-5	.	CASIPRVVQPQHF	TGCGCCAGCATTCCCAGGGTCGTTCAGCCCCAGCATTTT
13	TRBV29-1	few	TRBJ2-7	TRBD2	CSVGSSGSAVQYF	TGCAGCGTTGGAAGTAGCGGGAGCGCAGTGCAGTACTTC
15	TRBV12-3/TRBV12-4	many	TRBJ2-2	TRBD2	CACQGLAGYTGELFF	TGTGCCTGCCAGGGGCTAGCGGGTTACACCGGGGAGCTGTTTTTT
13	TRBV28	many	TRBJ2-5	.	CASSADGTETQYF	TGTGCCAGCAGTGCCGATGGGACAGAGACCCAGTACTTC
13	TRBV5-6	many	TRBJ2-2	.	CASSLGGPGELFF	TGTGCCAGCAGCTTGGGAGGCCCCGGGGAGCTGTTTTTT
16	TRBV5-1	.	TRBJ2-2	.	CASSLFGAGATGELFF	TGCGCCAGCAGCTTGTTTGGGGCAGGGGCCACCGGGGAGCTGTTTTTT